This TCR beta chain originates from a study of T cell changes during pregnancy in multiple sclerosis (dated by TCRdb to between 2019 and 2020). With regard to the full study: Changes in the T cell repertoire over the course of pregnancy were examined in this study in women with multiple sclerosis.

Library preparation employed the immunoSEQ multiplex PCR assay. The clones in this table, taken by TCRdb from immuneACCESS, are in-frame only. Not every clone is retained; where verified, under half of the shortfall comes from an unresolved V gene, and the cause of the rest is unknown. The sample table shows 40,000 to 50,000 clones, and 90% are seen once. The ten largest clones add up to roughly 10% of the sample. Details on this clone: Its antigen is unknown. Base qualities were left out, and no much larger clone turns up one base away.

CDR1 and CDR2 are drawn from the germline V gene: SNHLY, FYNNEI. The cysteine opens and the phenylalanine closes a CDR3 of 16 amino acids. Solely the CDR3 DNA is kept, with 48 bases framed from the first base. From V the trimming removes 6 bases and from J it removes 1 base, while the gene matches leave 10 bases of the junction unaccounted for. The receptor chain draws on TRBV2 and TRBJ1-1, with 8 central nucleotides matching TRBD1. The TCR comes from a female donor with multiple sclerosis, enrolled in a pregnancy study. Sequencing was performed on CD8+ T cells from peripheral blood mononuclear cells, taken in the first trimester of pregnancy. The DNA reads TGTGCCAGCAGGAGGACAGGGCAATCCTCGAACACTGAAGCTTTCTTT. It translates to CASRRTGQSSNTEAFF.